This TCR beta chain was found in a study of blood T cell repertoires in COVID-19. In the original workflow: Estimates of nucleated cell counts were drawn from the amplification of reference gene primers. Clones were read by immunoSEQ multiplex PCR, and TCRdb kept only the in-frame ones, dropping some. V and J calls and clone size come straight from that table; D and trimming were deduced from the DNA. The sample holds roughly 66,000 clones, around 82% seen once. The CDR3 runs 13 residues. The ends were cut back, 5 bases at V and 7 bases at J, with 9 bases in the middle. Germline values: CDR1 SGHTA, CDR2 FQGNSA.

The sequence derives from a man between 60 and 75 years old with acute or convalescent COVID-19. The sequenced material came from peripheral blood. This chain links TRBV7-2 with TRBJ1-6, with a tentative D call TRBD1 (6 bases). DNA of the CDR3: TGTGCCAGCAGCCCAGGACAGAATTCACCCCTCCACTTT. Encoded protein: CASSPGQNSPLHF. Together with reference TRBV7-2 and TRBJ1-6, the CDR3 gives the full variable domain: GAGVSQSPSNKVTEKGKDVELRCDPISGHTALYWYRQSLGQGLEFLIYFQGNSAPDKSGLPSDRFSAERTGGSVSTLTIQRTQQEDSAVYLCASSPGQNSPLHFGNGTRLTVT.